The 16 T cell receptor beta chains presented below share a single source sample, sequenced in a study of Ad26.COV2.S vaccination and SARS-CoV-2 variants. Treatment noted: roughly 19 received Ad26.COV2.S at low or high dose, single or two shots; several received placebo; per-sample allocation not given. Day 63 after the first injection of vaccine or placebo was the sampling time. TCRdb's copy holds only in-frame clones and misses some; the assay was immunoSEQ multiplex PCR. Of 410,000 or so clones detected, over 80% appear once; the ten largest clones hold about 1.7%. Sequenced here: peripheral blood, sampled in a trial of Ad26.COV2.S vaccine versus placebo. These receptors originate from a person between 18 and 65 years old who received the Ad26.COV2.S COVID-19 vaccine or a placebo.

V usage is TRBV7-2 and J usage is TRBJ2-3; 12 bases are shared with TRBD2. The CDR3 has 16 amino acids. V gave up 5 bases and J gave up 4 bases; unmatched junction bases: 7. Germline V gene sequence: CDR1 SGHTA, CDR2 FQGNSA. CDR3: CASSILAGGRADTQYF. CDR3 bases: TGTGCCAGCAGCATACTAGCGGGGGGCCGTGCAGATACGCAGTATTTT.

The chain recombines TRBV18 with TRBJ1-2; possible D gene TRBD1, 5 bases. The CDR3 spans 16 residues. Germline lookup yields CDR1 KGHSH and CDR2 LQKENI. The V end was cut by 4 bases, the J end by 0 bases, with 15 bases between. CDR3 bases: TGTGCCAGCTCACTGGGGCAGGGCCCCCCTAACTATGGCTACACCTTC. Translating gives CASSLGQGPPNYGYTF.

The CDR3 sequence is CASSPPQGLYPYEQYF. CDR3 nucleotide sequence: TGTGCCAGCAGCCCACCACAGGGTCTCTACCCCTACGAGCAGTACTTC. This chain links TRBV5-4 with TRBJ2-7; D might be TRBD1 (6 bases). The CDR3 length is 16 residues. The germline CDR1 and CDR2 sequences are SGHNT and YYREEE (reference sequence). Trimming pared 4 bases from V and 2 bases from J, leaving 19 bases between.

The chain couples TRBV12-3 or TRBV12-4 to TRBJ2-5; no firm D call. Trimming pared 2 bases from V and 9 bases from J, leaving 13 bases between. The CDR3 runs to 13 residues. DNA for the CDR3: TGTGCCAGCAGTTTATGGACCGGAATCTCCCAGTACTTC. As protein: CASSLWTGISQYF.

V and J are TRBV9 and TRBJ2-2; 7 bases agree with TRBD2. The V gene end was trimmed by 4 bases and the J gene end by 0 bases; junction bases not matched to a gene: 6. Germline CDR1 reads SGDLS; CDR2 reads YYNGEE. The CDR3 spans 16 residues. The CDR3 region has the DNA TGTGCCAGCAGCCCCAGCGGGGCAACGAACACCGGGGAGCTGTTTTTT. Translated: CASSPSGATNTGELFF. The complete variable domain, with remaining parts taken from reference TRBV9 and TRBJ2-2, reads DSGVTQTPKHLITATGQRVTLRCSPRSGDLSVYWYQQSLDQGLQFLIQYYNGEERAKGNILERFSAQQFPDLHSELNLSSLELGDSALYFCASSPSGATNTGELFFGEGSRLTVL.

The chain employs TRBV5-5 and TRBJ2-1; 7 bases map to TRBD1. The CDR3 is 15 amino acids. CDR1 is SGHKS and CDR2 is YYEKEE in the germline V gene (reference sequence). Unmatched junction bases numbered 5, after V lost 0 bases and J lost 5 bases. The CDR3 sequence: CASSLDRGGNNEQFF. As DNA, the CDR3 is TGTGCCAGCAGCTTGGACAGGGGTGGGAACAATGAGCAGTTCTTC. The whole variable domain, remainder taken from reference TRBV5-5 and TRBJ2-1, is DAGVTQSPTHLIKTRGQQVTLRCSPISGHKSVSWYQQVLGQGPQFIFQYYEKEERGRGNFPDRFSARQFPNYSSELNVNALLLGDSALYLCASSLDRGGNNEQFFGPGTRLTVL.

This chain uses TRBV6-2 or TRBV6-3 with TRBJ2-1; 8 bases match TRBD2. The CDR3 length is 15 residues. V was clipped by 7 bases and J by 4 bases; unmatched bases: 9. CDR1 and CDR2 (germline): MNHEY, SVGEGT. The CDR3 here is CASTPSGGQYNEQFF. The DNA for the CDR3 is TGTGCCAGCACCCCCAGCGGGGGCCAGTACAATGAGCAGTTCTTC.

This clone has only one observation. This chain connects TRBV6-2 or TRBV6-3 to TRBJ1-2; no firm D call. Germline V gene lookup returns CDR1 MNHEY and CDR2 SVGEGT. The CDR3 is 12 amino acids. Trimming took off 5 bases at V and 7 bases at J, with 11 bases between the two ends. CDR3 protein: CASSRLGGGYTF. The CDR3 DNA is TGTGCCAGCAGTCGATTAGGTGGTGGCTACACCTTC.

V usage is TRBV11-2 and J usage is TRBJ2-7; D gene uncertain. V gave up 5 bases and J gave up 2 bases, with 13 bases separating them. The CDR3 is made up of 14 amino acids. Germline V gene data show CDR1 as SGHAT and CDR2 as FQNNGV. The CDR3 bases are TGTGCCAGCAGCCTTACCAGGACCACCTACGAGCAGTACTTC. Its translation is CASSLTRTTYEQYF.

The chain links TRBV6-1 to TRBJ2-4; D is uncertain. The CDR3 runs 16 residues. CDR1 is MNHNS and CDR2 is SASEGT in the germline V gene. V lost 1 base, J lost 1 base, and 11 bases lay in between. CDR3 residues: CASSEEWFGAKNIQYF. Here the CDR3 DNA reads TGTGCCAGCAGTGAAGAGTGGTTTGGGGCCAAAAACATTCAGTACTTC.

The chain carries TRBV4-3 and TRBJ1-2; D perhaps matches TRBD1 (5 bases). CDR1 is LGHNA and CDR2 is YSLEER in the germline V gene. The CDR3 is 16 residues long. Trimming stripped 2 bases from V and 6 bases from J, with 19 bases between. CDR3 bases: TGCGCCAGCAGCCAACGATCAGGGTACTCTCCGGATGGCTACACCTTC. The encoded protein is CASSQRSGYSPDGYTF.

The V gene is TRBV7-8, the J gene TRBJ2-3; D is perhaps TRBD2 (6 bases). V was pared by 1 base and J by 3 bases, with 14 bases between. The CDR3 spans 16 residues. Germline loops: CDR1 SGHVS, CDR2 FQNEAQ. As DNA, the CDR3 is TGTGCCAGCAGCTTAGAGGAGGGTAGTAGGACAGATACGCAGTATTTT. Translating gives CASSLEEGSRTDTQYF. Looking up the rest from reference TRBV7-8 and TRBJ2-3 gives the full variable domain: GAGVSQSPRYKVAKRGQDVALRCDPISGHVSLFWYQQALGQGPEFLTYFQNEAQLDKSGLPSDRFFAERPEGSVSTLKIQRTQQEDSAVYLCASSLEEGSRTDTQYFGPGTRLTVL.

The V call is TRBV15, the J call TRBJ1-4; 8 nucleotides align to TRBD1. Germline V lookup: CDR1 LNHNV, CDR2 YYDKDF (reference sequence). V shed 2 bases, J shed 5 bases, and the junction held 1 base outside the gene matches. CDR3 length equals 14 residues. CDR3 in amino acids: CATSRRTGNEKLFF. The CDR3 DNA reads TGTGCCACCAGCAGACGGACAGGGAATGAAAAACTGTTTTTT.

The CDR3 DNA is TGTGCCAGCAGTGCATATACAACTAGCACAGATACGCAGTATTTT. It codes for CASSAYTTSTDTQYF. The rearrangement links TRBV27 to TRBJ2-3; D gene unclear. V lost 5 bases to trimming and J lost 0 bases, with 12 bases between them. The CDR3 extends over 15 amino acids. Germline CDR1 is MNHEY and CDR2 is SMNVEV (reference sequence).

This chain connects TRBV19 to TRBJ1-5, with 8 positions matching TRBD1. Losses at the gene ends were 5 bases for V and 4 bases for J; bases not matched to a gene: 10. The CDR3 spans 16 residues. The germline V gene encodes CDR1 LNHDA and CDR2 SQIVND (reference sequence). CDR3 loop: CASSPRDRSPNQPQHF. As DNA, the CDR3 is TGTGCCAGTAGTCCCCGGGACAGGTCCCCGAATCAGCCCCAGCATTTT.

Only a few counts were recorded for this clone. The rearrangement links TRBV6-5 to TRBJ2-7; 9 bases are shared with TRBD1. Germline-derived CDR1 and CDR2 are MNHEY and SVGAGI. V trimming: 6 bases; J trimming: 3 bases; junction bases outside the gene matches: 9. The CDR3 contains 15 residues. DNA of the CDR3: TGTGCCAGCAGGCGTAACCCGGGACAGGGCTACGAGCAGTACTTC. Translating it yields CASRRNPGQGYEQYF.